The entry below describes one T cell receptor (beta chain). Its antigen remains unidentified. The source of the sample is a study of T cell responses to AZD1222 COVID-19 vaccine. The CDR3 spans 13 residues. Germline values: CDR1 LGHDT, CDR2 YNNKEL (reference sequence). V lost 2 bases, J lost 7 bases, and 11 bases lay in between. Study results and limitations: Most donors were white British and more were female, and clonal diversity was possibly underestimated. Spike-specific TCR breadth and depth were elevated following two AZD1222 doses. Repertoires were sampled only after the peak T cell response.

Data came from immunoSEQ multiplex PCR; TCRdb stores just in-frame clones and leaves some out. There are under 150,000 clones in the sample; 88% occur only once, and about 6.5% lies in the top ten. The chain recombines TRBV3-1 (or the pseudogene TRBV3-2) with TRBJ1-1; D gene uncertain. The specimen was peripheral blood, collected 28 days after the second AZD1222 dose. The sequence came from an adult who received the AZD1222 COVID-19 vaccine. CDR3 DNA sequence: TGTGCCAGCAGCCAATTTGGTGAGGGTGAAGCTTTCTTT. It specifies CASSQFGEGEAFF.